The rows below give T cell receptor beta chains drawn from one sample of a study of patients and donors after allogeneic stem cell transplantation. TCRdb re-analysed the RT-PCR reads in MiXCR, keeping a single row per CDR3 protein. The table records about 960,000 distinct CDR3 sequences, over 15% of them present only once. The source material was blood, either unsorted or a sorted T cell fraction (not recorded which). These receptors came from a human donor who was either an allogeneic HSCT recipient or a stem cell or donor lymphocyte infusion donor (not recorded which). It is not recorded whose cells these are; they may come from a transplant donor. Both conserved end residues are part of each CDR3. A D gene is named only where the DNA matches it firmly. Only some rows state a clone size, as once, few, many or a class for expanded clones.

V	size	D	J	CDR3	DNA
TRBV5-1	few	.	TRBJ2-3	CASSELRPTDTQYF	TGCGCCAGCAGCGAGCTACGCCCCACAGATACGCAGTATTTT
TRBV20-1	few	.	TRBJ2-3	CSAIRGGATDTQYF	TGCAGTGCTATAAGGGGGGGGGCCACAGATACGCAGTATTTT
TRBV5-1	few	.	TRBJ2-1	CASSLLDSVSYNEQFF	TGCGCCAGCAGCCTCCTTGACAGTGTCTCCTACAATGAGCAGTTCTTC
TRBV5-5	.	.	TRBJ1-1	CASSLFVWVEAFF	TGTGCCAGCAGCTTGTTCGTGTGGGTTGAAGCTTTCTTT
TRBV6-1	few	.	TRBJ1-2	CASTDQRARANYGYTF	TGTGCCAGCACCGACCAAAGAGCCAGGGCAAACTATGGCTACACCTTC
TRBV4-2	.	.	TRBJ1-1	CASSQENPRVAEAFF	TGTGCCAGCAGCCAAGAAAATCCGAGGGTGGCTGAAGCTTTCTTT
TRBV4-1	few	TRBD2	TRBJ2-1	CASSFTREGEQFF	TGCGCCAGCAGCTTTACCCGGGAGGGTGAGCAGTTCTTC
TRBV6-2/TRBV6-3	.	.	TRBJ2-6	CASSNRQSSGANVLTF	TGTGCCAGCAGTAACCGACAGAGCTCTGGGGCCAACGTCCTGACTTTC
TRBV5-1	.	.	TRBJ2-1	CASSLRRGADEQFF	TGCGCCAGCAGCCTCCGCAGGGGAGCCGATGAGCAGTTCTTC
TRBV7-9	few	.	TRBJ1-2	CASSLAEAASRTGYTF	TGTGCCAGCAGCTTAGCGGAGGCAGCCTCAAGGACTGGCTACACCTTC
TRBV29-1	few	.	TRBJ1-2	CSVVGGGYTF	TGCAGCGTTGTTGGAGGTGGCTACACCTTC
TRBV12-3/TRBV12-4	few	.	TRBJ2-5	CASSYTGSGETQYF	TGTGCCAGCAGTTATACAGGGTCAGGAGAGACCCAGTACTTC
TRBV7-2	.	TRBD1	TRBJ1-5	CASSFDRGSQPQHF	TGTGCCAGCAGCTTTGACAGGGGTAGTCAGCCCCAGCATTTT
TRBV15	many	TRBD1	TRBJ1-1	CATSREQGPEAFF	TGTGCCACCAGCAGGGAACAGGGGCCTGAAGCTTTCTTT
TRBV7-8	few	.	TRBJ2-7	CASSPEGSDYEQYF	TGTGCCAGCAGCCCGGAGGGTAGTGACTACGAGCAGTACTTC
TRBV10-3	.	TRBD1	TRBJ2-5	CAISDRDRGPETQYF	TGTGCCATCAGTGACCGGGACAGGGGCCCAGAGACCCAGTACTTC
TRBV6-1	few	TRBD1	TRBJ2-1	CASHLQGAGNEQFF	TGTGCCAGCCATCTTCAGGGGGCGGGCAATGAGCAGTTCTTC
TRBV5-1	.	TRBD2	TRBJ2-7	CASSLVRLAGPTYEQYF	TGCGCCAGCAGCTTGGTTCGCCTAGCGGGGCCGACCTACGAGCAGTACTTC
TRBV29-1	few	TRBD1	TRBJ1-2	CSVEDLGGADYGYTF	TGCAGCGTTGAAGATTTAGGGGGCGCAGACTATGGCTACACCTTC
TRBV20-1	few	TRBD1	TRBJ1-2	CSAETGGRDYGYTF	TGCAGTGCCGAGACAGGGGGACGAGACTATGGCTACACCTTC
TRBV3-1	.	.	TRBJ1-5	CASSQVSDNQPQHF	TGTGCCAGCAGCCAAGTCTCCGATAATCAGCCCCAGCATTTT
TRBV6-7	few	.	TRBJ1-5	CATLGGEPQHF	TGTGCCACCCTGGGCGGTGAGCCCCAGCATTTT
TRBV11-1	few	TRBD2	TRBJ2-1	CASSLAHWTRTSGNNEQFF	TGTGCCAGCAGCTTAGCACATTGGACGAGGACTAGCGGGAACAATGAGCAGTTCTTC
TRBV2	.	.	TRBJ1-2	CAILRQTLGYTF	TGTGCCATCCTCCGCCAGACTTTGGGCTACACCTTC
TRBV18	few	TRBD1	TRBJ2-3	CASSQNRGHTQYF	TGTGCCAGCTCTCAAAACAGGGGCCATACGCAGTATTTT
TRBV12-3/TRBV12-4	few	TRBD1	TRBJ1-1	CASSLTGVGMNTEAFF	TGTGCCAGCAGCTTAACAGGGGTAGGGATGAACACTGAAGCTTTCTTT
TRBV20-1	.	.	TRBJ1-1	CSARDSGGVVNTEAFF	TGCAGTGCTAGAGATTCGGGGGGGGTCGTGAACACTGAAGCTTTCTTT
TRBV7-9	few	.	TRBJ1-2	CASSRGQPVYGYTF	TGTGCCAGCAGCCGCGGACAGCCCGTCTATGGCTACACCTTC
TRBV18	.	.	TRBJ1-3	CASSEGEGNTIYF	TGTGCCAGCTCAGAAGGGGAAGGAAACACCATATATTTT
TRBV7-3	few	TRBD1	TRBJ2-2	CASSLTGTGVIRELFF	TGTGCCAGCAGCTTAACGGGGACAGGGGTTATCAGGGAGCTGTTTTTT
TRBV7-9	.	TRBD2	TRBJ2-5	CASSSERGGGETQYF	TGTGCCAGCAGCTCCGAACGCGGGGGTGGAGAGACCCAGTACTTC
TRBV12-5	.	TRBD1	TRBJ1-6	CASGLPRGTGNSPLHF	TGTGCTAGTGGTTTACCCCGAGGGACAGGGAATTCACCCCTCCACTTT
TRBV7-3	few	.	TRBJ2-1	CASSALGVDNEQFF	TGTGCCAGCAGCGCACTAGGGGTAGACAATGAGCAGTTCTTC
TRBV2	.	.	TRBJ2-1	CASSDGLPNNEQFF	TGTGCCAGCAGTGACGGCCTACCCAACAATGAGCAGTTCTTC
TRBV20-1	.	TRBD2	TRBJ2-1	CSARDGLEAWNEQFF	TGCAGTGCTAGAGATGGACTAGAGGCCTGGAATGAGCAGTTCTTC
TRBV7-8	.	.	TRBJ2-3	CASSLVSWTDTQYF	TGTGCCAGCAGCTTAGTGAGTTGGACAGATACGCAGTATTTT
TRBV7-2	.	.	TRBJ2-3	CASRPGQPSTDTQYF	TGTGCCAGCAGACCCGGACAACCTAGCACAGATACGCAGTATTTT
TRBV5-1	many	TRBD1	TRBJ2-7	CASSHTGGINEQYF	TGCGCCAGCAGCCATACAGGGGGAATCAACGAGCAGTACTTC
TRBV18	.	.	TRBJ2-7	CASSPDQRSLYEQYF	TGTGCCAGCTCACCTGATCAGCGGAGCCTCTACGAGCAGTACTTC
TRBV10-3	.	.	TRBJ2-7	CAISQARYEQYF	TGTGCCATCAGCCAAGCGCGGTACGAGCAGTACTTC
TRBV5-6	.	.	TRBJ2-7	CASSQQGYPPYEQYF	TGTGCCAGCAGCCAGCAGGGATACCCTCCCTACGAGCAGTACTTC
TRBV20-1	few	.	TRBJ2-4	CSAGREQVGNIQYF	TGCAGTGCGGGGCGGGAACAGGTCGGAAACATTCAGTACTTC
TRBV20-1	.	.	TRBJ2-1	CSAVIGTRGDNEQFF	TGCAGTGCCGTAATCGGAACGAGGGGGGACAATGAGCAGTTCTTC
TRBV6-1	.	.	TRBJ2-7	CASSEGQVFYEQYF	TGTGCCAGCAGTGAAGGACAGGTATTCTACGAGCAGTACTTC
TRBV20-1	.	TRBD2	TRBJ2-3	CSALSGGADTQYF	TGCAGTGCTCTTAGCGGGGGTGCAGATACGCAGTATTTT
TRBV16	few	.	TRBJ2-7	CASSQHILVYEQYF	TGTGCCAGCAGCCAACACATTTTGGTCTACGAGCAGTACTTC
TRBV29-1	.	TRBD1	TRBJ1-1	CSVNWTGLNTEAFF	TGCAGCGTCAACTGGACAGGTTTGAACACTGAAGCTTTCTTT
TRBV12-3/TRBV12-4	.	.	TRBJ1-6	CASSLAGSRSLHF	TGTGCCAGCAGTTTAGCAGGATCGAGGTCCCTCCACTTT
TRBV5-1	.	TRBD1	TRBJ2-6	CASAGTGLVTGANVLTF	TGCGCCAGCGCCGGGACAGGGTTGGTCACTGGGGCCAACGTCCTGACTTTC
TRBV7-7	.	.	TRBJ2-1	CASSFGAGSYNEQFF	TGTGCCAGCAGCTTTGGCGCGGGCTCCTACAATGAGCAGTTCTTC
TRBV6-7	.	TRBD1	TRBJ1-4	CASSYWGQGSVNEKLFF	TGTGCCAGCAGTTACTGGGGACAGGGATCGGTTAATGAAAAACTGTTTTTT
TRBV2	few	TRBD1	TRBJ1-1	CASNVQGPNTEAFF	TGTGCCAGCAACGTACAGGGGCCGAACACTGAAGCTTTCTTT